Listed below are T cell receptor beta chains from one sample, sequenced in a study of blood T cell repertoires in COVID-19. Some clones are missing from TCRdb's copy, which holds only in-frame ones; the method was immunoSEQ multiplex PCR. The data show 150,000 to 200,000 clones, with 70% to 90% seen just once and about 26% held by the top ten. Material for sequencing was PBMCs or T cells enriched from blood (not recorded which). The receptor set was obtained from a woman between 40 and 55 years old in a cohort exposed to, infected with or recovered from COVID-19 (not recorded which). CDR3s include the opening cysteine and the closing phenylalanine or tryptophan. The D gene is left open where the match is weak. Clone size appears in some rows only: once, few, many, or a class for an expanded clone.

j_call clone_size d_call v_call cdr3_nt cdr3_aa
TRBJ1-1 . TRBD1 TRBV11-2 TGTGCCAGCCGGCGGGTAGGGGACAGGGGGGAAGCTTTCTTT CASRRVGDRGEAFF
TRBJ1-3 . . TRBV7-9 TGTGCCAGCAGCCCACTTCGGAGGGGTGGAAACACCATATATTTT CASSPLRRGGNTIYF
TRBJ1-6 . TRBD1 TRBV7-2 TGTGCCAGCAGCTTCTGGACAGGGCCAAATTCACCCCTCCACTTT CASSFWTGPNSPLHF
TRBJ2-1 few TRBD2 TRBV11-2 TGTGCCAGCAGCTTAGCTTTTAGCGGGGGGGTTAGTGAGCAGTTCTTC CASSLAFSGGVSEQFF
TRBJ2-7 . TRBD1 TRBV6-5 TGTGCCAGCGGGCGGGACAGGCGCTCCTACGAGCAGTACTTC CASGRDRRSYEQYF
TRBJ2-2 . TRBD2 TRBV28 TGTGCCAGCAGTTTGGAAGAGCGGGGGAGGGCCGGGGAGCTGTTTTTT CASSLEERGRAGELFF
TRBJ2-7 . TRBD2 TRBV27 TGTGCCAGCAGTTGGGCTAGCGGGACCTCCTACGAGCAGTACTTC CASSWASGTSYEQYF
TRBJ2-7 . . TRBV13 TGTGCCAGCAGCTGGCGGGACGCCTCCTACGAGCAGTACTTC CASSWRDASYEQYF
TRBJ1-4 . TRBD1 TRBV5-4 TGTGCCAGCAGCCCTGGGACAGTTGGGACTAATGAAAAACTGTTTTTT CASSPGTVGTNEKLFF
TRBJ1-3 . . TRBV12-3/TRBV12-4 TGTGCCAGCAGTTTACACGGAATTGGGCTATATTTT CASSLHGIGLYF
TRBJ1-1 . TRBD1 TRBV27 TGTGCCAGCAGTTTTAGACCGGGACAGGGGAACACTGAAGCTTTCTTT CASSFRPGQGNTEAFF
TRBJ2-7 . . TRBV19 TGTGCCAGTAGTCCGCGCACCCTGACCTACGAGCAGTACTTC CASSPRTLTYEQYF
TRBJ2-7 . . TRBV5-6 TGTGCCAGCAGCTTGCCCAGGGATGACTACGAGCAGTACTTC CASSLPRDDYEQYF
TRBJ1-6 . TRBD1 TRBV2 TGTGCCACCGGGGCGACAGGGGATAATTCACCCCTCCACTTT CATGATGDNSPLHF
TRBJ2-5 few . TRBV11-3 TGTGCCAGCAGCCCGACCCTGAGGGAGACCCAGTACTTC CASSPTLRETQYF
TRBJ1-2 once . TRBV12-2 TGTGCAAGTCGCTTTAGGACAGGGGGCGCGGGTGGCTACACCTTC CASRFRTGGAGGYTF
TRBJ2-6 once . TRBV6-5 TGTGCCAGCAGCCCAGGGGAGTACGGGGCCAACGTCCTGACTTTC CASSPGEYGANVLTF
TRBJ1-1 . . TRBV11-2 TGTGCCAGCAGCTTAGGGCAATGGACTGAAGCTTTCTTT CASSLGQWTEAFF
TRBJ2-1 . TRBD2 TRBV7-6 TGTGCCAGCAGCTCGACTAGCGCCCTCTACAATGAGCAGTTCTTC CASSSTSALYNEQFF
TRBJ1-1 once TRBD1 TRBV28 TGTGCCAGCAGTTTTACCGGGACAGGGACTGAAGCTTTCTTT CASSFTGTGTEAFF